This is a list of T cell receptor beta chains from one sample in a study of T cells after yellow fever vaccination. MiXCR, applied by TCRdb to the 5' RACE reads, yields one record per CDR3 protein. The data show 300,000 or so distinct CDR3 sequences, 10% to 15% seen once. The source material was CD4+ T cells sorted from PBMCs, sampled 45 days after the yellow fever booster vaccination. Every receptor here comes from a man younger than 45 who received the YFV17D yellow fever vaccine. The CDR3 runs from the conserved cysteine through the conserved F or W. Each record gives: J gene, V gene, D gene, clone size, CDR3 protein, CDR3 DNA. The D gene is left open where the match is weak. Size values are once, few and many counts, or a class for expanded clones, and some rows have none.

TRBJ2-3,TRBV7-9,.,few,CASAPWGDTQYF,TGTGCCAGCGCCCCCTGGGGGGATACGCAGTATTTT
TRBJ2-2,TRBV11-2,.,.,CASSPGSRWNTGELFF,TGTGCCAGCAGCCCAGGGTCAAGGTGGAACACCGGGGAGCTGTTTTTT
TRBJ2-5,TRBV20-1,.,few,CSARDSGTQETQYF,TGCAGTGCTAGAGATTCTGGGACCCAAGAGACCCAGTACTTC
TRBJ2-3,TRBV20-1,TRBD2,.,CSATSGRALSTDTQYF,TGCAGTGCTACTAGCGGGAGGGCCCTAAGCACAGATACGCAGTATTTT
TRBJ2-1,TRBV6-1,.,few,CATGLSAYNEQFF,TGTGCCACCGGCCTAAGCGCCTACAATGAGCAGTTCTTC
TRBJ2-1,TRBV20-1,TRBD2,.,CSARDPASGSGNEQFF,TGCAGTGCTAGAGATCCGGCTAGCGGGAGTGGCAATGAGCAGTTCTTC
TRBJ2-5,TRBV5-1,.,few,CASKPLFQETQYF,TGCGCCAGCAAACCCCTTTTCCAAGAGACCCAGTACTTC
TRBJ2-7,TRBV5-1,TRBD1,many,CASSSRSGQGTYEQYF,TGCGCCAGCAGCTCCCGTTCGGGACAGGGTACCTACGAGCAGTACTTC
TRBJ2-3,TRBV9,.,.,CASSVYSGSTDTQYF,TGTGCCAGCAGCGTATATTCGGGGAGCACAGATACGCAGTATTTT
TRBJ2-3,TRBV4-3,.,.,CASSRGRQALKGGRRDTQYF,TGCGCCAGCAGCCGGGGGAGACAGGCGTTAAAGGGCGGGAGACGAGATACGCAGTATTTT
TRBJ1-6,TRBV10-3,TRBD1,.,CAIRSTGVESPLHF,TGTGCCATCAGGTCGACAGGGGTGGAATCACCCCTCCACTTT
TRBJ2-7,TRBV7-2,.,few,CASSLGSLAAVEQYF,TGTGCCAGCAGCTTAGGATCCCTAGCAGCGGTCGAGCAGTACTTC
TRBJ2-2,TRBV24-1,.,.,CATSVSGGRELFF,TGTGCCACCAGTGTCTCTGGTGGGAGGGAGCTGTTTTTT
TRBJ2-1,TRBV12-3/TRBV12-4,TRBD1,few,CASSLRFRDRDYNEQFF,TGTGCCAGCAGTTTAAGGTTCCGGGACAGGGACTACAATGAGCAGTTCTTC
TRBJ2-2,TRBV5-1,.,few,CASSTSTSSVGTGELFF,TGCGCCAGCAGCACTTCGACTAGTTCGGTAGGAACCGGGGAGCTGTTTTTT
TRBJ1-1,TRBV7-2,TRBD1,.,CASRPRQGAYTEAFF,TGTGCCAGCAGACCCCGACAGGGGGCGTACACTGAAGCTTTCTTT